This T cell receptor beta chain was sequenced for a study of T cell responses to AZD1222 COVID-19 vaccine. The study's findings and limits: The study found Spike-specific TCR breadth and depth rose after two AZD1222 doses. Regions left unmutated in variants are reportedly the target of nearly half of spike-specific TCRs.

The germline V gene encodes CDR1 SGHTA and CDR2 FQGTGA. The germline V and J ends were trimmed by 1 base and 7 bases, with 11 bases remaining between them. The length of the CDR3 is 14 residues. Here immunoSEQ multiplex PCR was the method, and the copy in TCRdb shows in-frame clones only, minus some. The sample holds more than 150,000 clones, roughly nine tenths seen once. A note on this clone: Its antigen remains unknown.

This receptor was identified in an adult who received the AZD1222 COVID-19 vaccine. Sample: peripheral blood, taken 28 days after the second AZD1222 dose. This chain connects TRBV7-3 to TRBJ1-5; D is undetermined. The CDR3 DNA reads TGTGCCAGCAGCTTAAACCCGGGGATGCAGCCCCAGCATTTT. Residues: CASSLNPGMQPQHF. Supplemented by reference TRBV7-3 and TRBJ1-5, the full variable domain reads GAGVSQTPSNKVTEKGKYVELRCDPISGHTALYWYRQSLGQGPEFLIYFQGTGAADDSGLPNDRFFAVRPEGSVSTLKIQRTERGDSAVYLCASSLNPGMQPQHFGDGTRLSIL.